This T cell receptor (beta chain) was recovered during a study of blood T cells in healthy people across ages. Study-wide results and limits: The study could not conclusively compare naive and antigen-experienced cells, given its unsorted PBMCs.

Alongside a J-beta primer mix, a sample-barcoded 5' primer served in a second PCR lasting 7 to 11 cycles. MiXCR was run by TCRdb on the 5' RACE reads, yielding one entry per CDR3 protein. The sample holds 700,000 to 900,000 distinct CDR3 sequences, approximately 53% seen once. As concerns this clonotype: Its antigen is unknown.

Sequenced: blood. This clonotype originated in a man older than 75 in good health.

CDR3 nucleotide sequence: TGCAGCTCCCGGACTAGCGGGAGGCCGAGCTCCTACAATGAGCAGTACTTC. As protein: CSSRTSGRPSSYNEQYF. The J gene is TRBJ2-1, the V gene TRBV29-1; 14 bases match TRBD2. The closer fit of TRBJ2-7 to the DNA end suggests the J call may be wrong. The CDR3 covers 17 residues. Germline CDR1 is SQVTM and CDR2 is ANQGSEA.